The 2 T cell receptor beta chains below come from one sample, sequenced in a study of Graves' ophthalmopathy and Graves' hyperthyroidism (dated by TCRdb to the late 2010s). Sequenced on an Illumina HiSeq 2000. TCR beta CDR3 regions were amplified from RNA transcripts for repertoire sequencing. The first round was an RT-PCR using HTBI primers with the Qiagen OneStep RT-PCR kit, and this first round was followed by a second-round multiplex PCR, then size selection and purification. TCRdb redid the processing of the public reads, applying fastp at Q25 and MiXCR, and retained in-frame beta chains. Every distinct CDR3 protein forms one entry, paired with its most common genes and DNA. The sample table lists about 410,000 distinct CDR3 sequences, around 17% of them with a count of one. 1.5% to 2% of the sample comes from the top ten. The sequenced sample was peripheral blood. The receptors come from a woman aged 18-29 years with Graves' ophthalmopathy. Donor details come from another sample of the same person, matched by shared clones.

This clonotype was seen repeatedly, ten times or more. The rearrangement joins TRBV13 to TRBJ2-7; D uncertain. The V gene lost 6 bases and the J gene lost 3 bases, with 6 bases spanning the gap. Per germline, CDR1 PRHDT and CDR2 FYEKMQ (reference sequence). The CDR3 is 11 residues long. The CDR3 here is CASRSRYEQYF. CDR3 bases: TGTGCCAGCAGAAGTCGCTACGAGCAGTACTTC.

This clonotype has a count of ten or more. The chain carries TRBV5-1 and TRBJ1-2; D is unclear. Per germline, CDR1 SGHRS and CDR2 YFSETQ. This CDR3 region has 12 residues. Trimming took off 0 bases at V and 7 bases at J, with 7 bases between the two ends. The CDR3, as DNA: TGCGCCAGCAGCTTGGATCAAGTTGGCTACACCTTC. This codes for CASSLDQVGYTF.